What follows are 17 T cell receptor beta chains derived from one specimen sequenced in a study of blood T cells in healthy people across ages. PCR was performed a second time for about 6 to 11 cycles using a sample-barcoded 5' primer and a J-beta primer mix. Each CDR3 protein gets one entry after TCRdb re-called the 5' RACE reads with MiXCR. The sample holds over 700,000 distinct CDR3 sequences, around half seen once. Sequenced sample: blood. These receptors were taken from an elderly man in good health.

The chain carries TRBV12-3 or TRBV12-4 and TRBJ1-2, with D possibly matching TRBD1 (6 bases). This CDR3 spans 13 amino acids. V dropped 7 bases and J dropped 4 bases, with 13 bases sitting between them. The CDR3 coding sequence is TGTGCCAGCAACCCAGGGGATTTCTATGGCTACACCTTC. It codes for CASNPGDFYGYTF.

The table lists this clonotype with a few counts. This chain joins TRBV2 and TRBJ2-7; 7 bases agree with TRBD1. The trim removed 2 bases at V and 0 bases at J, leaving 4 bases unmatched. Germline V gene data show CDR1 as SNHLY and CDR2 as FYNNEI. The CDR3 sequence is 15 residues long. The CDR3: CASSESQGSSYEQYF. CDR3 coding DNA: TGTGCCAGCAGTGAATCACAGGGGTCCTCCTACGAGCAGTACTTC.

J is TRBJ2-1 and V is TRBV29-1; D tentatively fits TRBD1 or TRBD2 (5 bases each). The CDR3 contains 12 residues. The germline CDR1 and CDR2 sequences are SQVTM and ANQGSEA. Trimming took off 7 bases at V and 9 bases at J, with 16 bases between the two ends. In DNA form, the CDR3 reads TGCAGCGGGGGGACCCCGGTTAGTGAGCAGTTCTTC. Translating it yields CSGGTPVSEQFF.

This clonotype was found many times. A junction end diverges from the germline sequence, so it may reflect a read error. This chain links TRBV5-1 with TRBJ2-7; possibly TRBD2 for D (6 bases). This CDR3 comprises 14 residues. The germline V gene encodes CDR1 SGHRS and CDR2 YFSETQ. The CDR3 region has the DNA TGTGCCAGCAGTTTAGGAGGGAATAGTTACGAGCAGTACTTC. Residues: CASSLGGNSYEQYF.

The V gene is TRBV6-1, the J gene TRBJ2-1; 10 bases fit TRBD2. From germline, CDR1 is MNHNS and CDR2 SASEGT. This CDR3 has 18 amino acids. The V gene end was trimmed by 6 bases and the J gene end by 0 bases; junction bases not matched to a gene: 11. For the CDR3, the DNA is TGTGCCAGCAGCGGGGGGGGACTAGCGACACACTCCTACAATGAGCAGTTCTTC. This encodes CASSGGGLATHSYNEQFF.

This sequence joins TRBV24-1 and TRBJ2-1; 7 bases map to TRBD1. V was clipped by 4 bases and J by 0 bases; unmatched bases: 8. The CDR3 consists of 17 residues. Germline V gene sequence: CDR1 KGHDR, CDR2 SFDVKD. The CDR3 reads CATSDPWTGNSYNEQFF. DNA of the CDR3: TGTGCCACCAGTGACCCCTGGACAGGCAACTCCTACAATGAGCAGTTCTTC.

This clonotype was seen a handful of times. The chain employs TRBV5-1 and TRBJ2-4; 7 nucleotides agree with TRBD1. CDR1 and CDR2 (germline): SGHRS, YFSETQ. The CDR3 runs 16 residues. With V trimmed by 0 bases and J by 0 bases, 3 bases remained unmatched. CDR3 in DNA: TGCGCCAGCAGCTTGGGACAGGGAGTAGCCAAAAACATTCAGTACTTC. Its translation: CASSLGQGVAKNIQYF.

The sample holds a few counts of this clonotype. CDR3 coding DNA: TGTGCCAGCAGCCAACTAGCGGGGACCACAGATACGCAGTATTTT. Translating it yields CASSQLAGTTDTQYF. The V call is TRBV3-1, the J call TRBJ2-3; 9 bases map to TRBD2. Trimming took 2 bases from V and 2 from J; bases not matched to a gene: 2. The CDR3 runs 15 residues. The germline V gene encodes CDR1 LGHDT and CDR2 YNNKEL (reference sequence).

The J gene is TRBJ1-5, the V gene TRBV5-1, with no clear D. The CDR3 has 14 residues. Trimming removed 4 bases at V and 7 bases at J, with 15 bases between. In germline, CDR1 is SGHRS, CDR2 YFSETQ. CDR3 sequence reads: CASSDGSAGQPQHF. DNA of the CDR3: TGCGCCAGCAGCGATGGTTCCGCGGGGCAGCCCCAGCATTTT.

This chain uses TRBV7-9 with TRBJ2-5; D gene unclear. The closer fit of TRBJ2-7 to the DNA end suggests the J call may be wrong. CDR1 and CDR2 from the germline V gene are SEHNR and FQNEAQ (reference sequence). This CDR3 is 15 amino acids long. The DNA for the CDR3 is TGTGCCAGCAGCTTACTCGAGACCGCCACCTACGAGCAGTACTTC. This encodes CASSLLETATYEQYF.

J is TRBJ2-1 and V is TRBV29-1; no clear D. CDR3 length: 13 amino acids. The ends were cut back, 0 bases at V and 10 bases at J, with 13 bases in the middle. Germline lookup yields CDR1 SQVTM and CDR2 ANQGSEA. The CDR3 DNA reads TGCAGCGTTGAAGATCTACAGAGTCCCGAGCAGTTCTTC. Encoded protein: CSVEDLQSPEQFF.

The chain recombines TRBV27 with TRBJ2-2; D is unclear. Germline V gives CDR1 MNHEY, CDR2 SMNVEV (reference sequence). Trimming removed 5 bases from V and 1 base from J, with 14 bases in between. This CDR3 region has 16 residues. This CDR3 reads CASSPNGIGNTGELFF. CDR3 in DNA: TGTGCCAGCAGTCCCAATGGGATCGGGAACACCGGGGAGCTGTTTTTT.

The chain joins TRBV6-2 or TRBV6-3 to TRBJ2-7; TRBD2 matches at 9 bases. V lost 6 bases and J lost 2; bases outside the gene matches: 5. This CDR3 is 14 amino acids long. Germline V gene data show CDR1 as MNHEY and CDR2 as SVGEGT. The CDR3 bases are TGTGCCAGCAGGATCCTAGCGGGAACCTACGAGCAGTACTTC. It is translated as CASRILAGTYEQYF.

In this sample, this clonotype turned up a few times. The chain links TRBV27 to TRBJ2-7; TRBD1 matches at 10 bases. CDR1 and CDR2 from the germline V gene are MNHEY and SMNVEV (reference sequence). Germline trimming cut 4 bases from V and 6 bases from J; bases unmatched to any gene: 9. CDR3 length equals 15 residues. DNA of the CDR3: TGTGCCAGCAGTTCTATGACAGGGGGCTTGTTCGAGCAGTACTTC. Translation gives CASSSMTGGLFEQYF.

This chain joins TRBV5-4 and TRBJ2-2; 12 bases line up with TRBD1. The CDR3 runs to 16 residues. Looked up from germline, CDR1 is SGHNT and CDR2 is YYREEE (reference sequence). The V segment lost 4 bases and the J segment 3 bases; nucleotides outside the gene matches: 4. In DNA, the CDR3 is TGTGCCAGCAGCCCGGGGACAGGGGGCTACACCGGGGAGCTGTTTTTT. Protein product: CASSPGTGGYTGELFF.

This clonotype came up once. This chain links TRBV28 with TRBJ1-1, with D possibly being TRBD1 (6 bases). This CDR3 is 14 amino acids long. Germline assignment: CDR1 MDHEN and CDR2 SYDVKM. V was clipped by 5 bases and J by 5 bases, with 15 bases between them. The CDR3 DNA follows: TGTGCCAGCAGTACAGGGAGGGCTTGGACTGAAGCTTTCTTT. Residues: CASSTGRAWTEAFF.

The gene calls are TRBV2 and TRBJ2-5; a possible D gene is TRBD1 (6 bases). In germline, CDR1 is SNHLY, CDR2 FYNNEI. The CDR3 has 16 residues. Trimming pared 7 bases from V and 6 bases from J, leaving 24 bases between. The CDR3, as DNA: TGTGCCAGCAACCGACTACAGGGTTTCTTGGATAAGACCCAGTACTTC. This encodes CASNRLQGFLDKTQYF.